This record concerns one T cell receptor beta chain sequence. As yet, its antigen is unknown. A multiplex PCR was run with 60 Vbeta primers and 13 Jbeta primers. TCRdb's copy holds only in-frame clones and misses some; the assay was immunoSEQ multiplex PCR. This sample has about 170,000 clones, with 60% to 80% found just once. The source of the sample is a study of cytomegalovirus exposure and HLA in healthy donors. Study results and caveats: A later analysis showed that HLA-associated TCR beta chains had undergone more clonal expansion than equally common others. Beyond CMV serostatus, there was no information to go on about immune exposure.

The V end was cut by 5 bases, the J end by 7 bases, with 12 bases between. Germline values: CDR1 SGHVS, CDR2 FNYEAQ. The CDR3 is 12 amino acids. The TCR sequence derives from a woman aged 45 to 65 in good health and CMV-seropositive. The specimen was PBMCs. The gene calls are TRBV7-6 and TRBJ2-7; possibly TRBD2 for D (6 bases). CDR3: CASSPNAGEQYF. In DNA, the CDR3 is TGTGCCAGCAGCCCCAACGCGGGGGAGCAGTACTTC.